The 18 T cell receptor beta chains below come from one sample, sequenced in a study of shared clonotypes between healthy human individuals. Here immunoSEQ multiplex PCR was the method, and the copy in TCRdb shows in-frame clones only, minus some. This sample has approximately 1.5 million clones, with nearly 99% found just once. The sample comprised naive CD4+ T cells sorted from blood. The subset denotes: CD45RA+ positively selected. The source of these receptors is a man younger than 45 in good health.

The chain links TRBV28 to TRBJ2-1; 10 positions agree with TRBD2. V gave up 6 bases and J gave up 10 bases; unmatched junction bases: 9. The CDR3 loop spans 14 amino acids. Germline-derived CDR1 and CDR2 are MDHEN and SYDVKM. The DNA for the CDR3 is TGTGCCAGCAGGGTAGCCGGGACTAGCGAGGAGCAGTTCTTC. This gives the protein CASRVAGTSEEQFF.

This clone was counted once. This chain links TRBV29-1 with TRBJ1-2, with D possibly matching TRBD1 (5 bases). CDR3 length: 11 amino acids. Germline CDR1 reads SQVTM; CDR2 reads ANQGSEA. Trimming left V 1 base short and J 6 bases short, with 6 bases between. DNA of the CDR3: TGCAGCGTTGAAGCAGGGAATGGCTACACCTTC. Amino acid sequence: CSVEAGNGYTF.

CDR3 in amino acids: CASSPRGLRISYEQYF. CDR3 nucleotide sequence: TGTGCCAGCAGCCCGCGGGGACTGCGTATAAGCTACGAGCAGTACTTC. This chain uses TRBV9 with TRBJ2-7; D might be TRBD2 (6 bases). The CDR3 loop spans 16 amino acids. Per germline, CDR1 SGDLS and CDR2 YYNGEE. The V and J ends lost 4 bases and 3 bases respectively, with 20 bases between them.

V and J are TRBV27 and TRBJ1-1, with a weak D call TRBD1 (5 bases). CDR1 and CDR2 from the germline V gene are MNHEY and SMNVEV (reference sequence). The CDR3 has 13 residues. V was trimmed by 2 bases and J by 4 bases, leaving 8 bases between them. CDR3 in amino acids: CASSLVQGTEAFF. Here the CDR3 DNA reads TGTGCCAGCAGTTTAGTCCAGGGCACTGAAGCTTTCTTT.

This clone is a singleton in its sample. This sequence joins TRBV7-6 and TRBJ2-2; TRBD1 or TRBD2 may be the D gene (5 bases each). Germline V CDR1 and CDR2: SGHVS, FNYEAQ. The ends were cut back, 5 bases at V and 6 bases at J, with 16 bases in the middle. This CDR3 contains 15 residues. The DNA of the CDR3 is TGTGCCAGCAGCACAACCGGGACCCTTGCCGGGGAGCTGTTTTTT. Its translation is CASSTTGTLAGELFF.

This chain connects TRBV29-1 to TRBJ1-1; no firm D call. Deletions cut 7 bases from V and 7 bases from J, with 16 bases between. The CDR3 has 12 amino acids. Germline assignment: CDR1 SQVTM and CDR2 ANQGSEA. The CDR3 is CSGFIGENEAFF. For the CDR3, the DNA is TGCAGCGGGTTCATCGGGGAAAATGAAGCTTTCTTT.

The chain links TRBV11-1 to TRBJ1-3, with 7 nucleotides matching TRBD1. The CDR3 contains 14 residues. CDR1 and CDR2 (germline): SGHAT, FQDESV (reference sequence). The V and J ends lost 4 bases and 11 bases, in that order; junction bases with no gene match: 11. CDR3 protein: CASSSSGTDAAIYF. The CDR3 DNA reads TGTGCCAGCAGCTCCTCCGGGACAGACGCCGCCATATATTTT.

The chain combines TRBV28 with TRBJ1-4; unclear D gene. The germline V and J ends were trimmed by 6 bases and 5 bases, with 16 bases remaining between them. Germline values: CDR1 MDHEN, CDR2 SYDVKM. This CDR3 is 15 amino acids long. The CDR3 loop is CASRTTGSPNEKLFF. CDR3 nucleotide sequence: TGTGCCAGCAGGACCACCGGGTCCCCCAATGAAAAACTGTTTTTT.

CDR3 sequence reads: CASSQEGVSNQPQHF. The DNA of the CDR3 is TGTGCCAGCAGCCAAGAGGGGGTGAGCAATCAGCCCCAGCATTTT. The rearrangement joins TRBV14 to TRBJ1-5, with D tentatively TRBD1 (5 bases). This CDR3 contains 15 residues. Germline V gene data show CDR1 as SGHDN and CDR2 as FVKESK. V was trimmed by 0 bases and J by 1 base, leaving 7 bases between them.

The chain combines TRBV7-2 with TRBJ1-5; 8 bases line up with TRBD1. CDR3 size: 13 residues. V shed 3 bases and J 7 bases; nucleotides not matched to a gene: 2. Germline loops: CDR1 SGHTA, CDR2 FQGNSA. CDR3 amino acids: CASSFTGGQPQHF. The CDR3 DNA sequence: TGTGCCAGCAGCTTTACAGGGGGACAGCCCCAGCATTTT.

DNA of the CDR3: TGTGCCAGTAGTAGGACTAGCGGGGACATTCAGTACTTC. This sequence encodes CASSRTSGDIQYF. The rearrangement links TRBV19 to TRBJ2-4; 12 bases agree with TRBD2. The ends lost 4 bases at V and 8 bases at J; junction bases unmatched: 0. Per germline, CDR1 LNHDA and CDR2 SQIVND (reference sequence). CDR3 length: 13 residues.

The V and J genes are TRBV6-1 and TRBJ2-5; D tentatively fits TRBD1 or TRBD2 (5 bases each). Looked up from germline, CDR1 is MNHNS and CDR2 is SASEGT. Trimming pared 2 bases from V and 2 bases from J, leaving 9 bases between. The CDR3 is 14 amino acids. This CDR3 is CASSEKGRQETQYF. The DNA for the CDR3 is TGTGCCAGCAGTGAAAAGGGACGGCAAGAGACCCAGTACTTC.

The rearrangement joins TRBV7-2 to TRBJ2-7; D not certain. Germline CDR1 is SGHTA and CDR2 is FQGNSA. Between the trimmed V and J ends, which lost 2 bases and 5 bases, there was a span of 4 bases. This CDR3 comprises 11 residues. Written as DNA, the CDR3 is TGTGCCAGCAGCTTAACACACGAGCAGTACTTC. This translates into CASSLTHEQYF.

This chain joins TRBV5-1 and TRBJ2-7, with 8 nucleotides matching TRBD2. Looked up from germline, CDR1 is SGHRS and CDR2 is YFSETQ. With 2 bases clipped from V and 3 bases from J, the junction kept 10 bases outside the gene matches. CDR3 length: 16 amino acids. The chain's CDR3 is CASSFFAGGTYYEQYF. The CDR3 DNA sequence: TGCGCCAGCAGCTTCTTCGCGGGAGGAACGTACTACGAGCAGTACTTC.

CDR3 DNA: TGTGCCAGCAGCTTAGAAGGGCCGCGTGAAGCTTTCTTT. Its protein product is CASSLEGPREAFF. V gene TRBV7-9 combines with J gene TRBJ1-1; D not certain. CDR1 is SEHNR, CDR2 FQNEAQ, per germline (reference sequence). The germline V and J ends were trimmed by 1 base and 7 bases, with 10 bases remaining between them. This CDR3 has 13 amino acids.

J is TRBJ1-2 and V is TRBV6-5; 9 bases are shared with TRBD1. Germline loops: CDR1 MNHEY, CDR2 SVGAGI. Losses at the gene ends were 6 bases for V and 5 bases for J; bases not matched to a gene: 10. The CDR3 runs 15 residues. CDR3 nucleotides: TGTGCCAGCAGCACACCAAGGACAGGGGTTTATGGCTACACCTTC. This encodes CASSTPRTGVYGYTF.

The chain couples TRBV27 to TRBJ2-3; D is unresolved. The germline V and J ends were trimmed by 7 bases and 5 bases, with 7 bases remaining between them. Germline V lookup: CDR1 MNHEY, CDR2 SMNVEV (reference sequence). This CDR3 is 11 amino acids long. CDR3 coding DNA: TGTGCCAGCATGGTACGAGATACGCAGTATTTT. It translates to CASMVRDTQYF.

This rearrangement joins TRBV7-9 to TRBJ2-5, with unresolved D. The CDR3 consists of 12 residues. V dropped 1 base and J dropped 4 bases, with 4 bases sitting between them. Germline CDR1 reads SEHNR; CDR2 reads FQNEAQ (reference sequence). CDR3 in DNA: TGTGCCAGCAGCTTAGACGTAGAGACCCAGTACTTC. Protein: CASSLDVETQYF.